This T cell receptor beta chain was retrieved from a study of blood T cell repertoires in COVID-19. As for the study in general: The United States, Italy and Spain supplied acute and convalescent COVID-19 samples.

In the original workflow: How many nucleated cells were present was estimated from reference gene primer amplification. Method: immunoSEQ multiplex PCR; TCRdb's copy keeps in-frame clones and lacks some. V and J calls and clone size are copied from that table; D and trimming were computed from the DNA. The table records approximately 170,000 clones, about 88% of them present only once. This clone has just one count. CDR3 length equals 14 residues. Trimming shortened V by 0 bases and J by 3 bases, and 10 bases separated the two germline ends. Germline lookup yields CDR1 SGHDT and CDR2 YYEEEE. The chain carries TRBV5-6 and TRBJ2-7; D may be TRBD1 (6 bases). Sequencing input: peripheral blood. This clonotype originated in a man in his fifties or sixties who had recovered from COVID-19. CDR3 loop: CASSLGTAIYEQYF. The CDR3 nucleotides read TGTGCCAGCAGCTTGGGGACAGCCATCTACGAGCAGTACTTC. The full variable domain, in which reference TRBV5-6 and TRBJ2-7 provide the parts outside the CDR3, is DAGVTQSPTHLIKTRGQQVTLRCSPKSGHDTVSWYQQALGQGPQFIFQYYEEEERQRGNFPDRFSGHQFPNYSSELNVNALLLGDSALYLCASSLGTAIYEQYFGPGTRLTVT.